This is a list of T cell receptor beta chains from one sample in a study of T cells in localized non-small cell lung cancer. TCRdb's table, derived via immunoSEQ multiplex PCR, lists solely in-frame clones and lacks some. The sample has 1,500 to 2,000 clones; 23% are singletons. The sample consisted of normal lung tissue next to the tumor, taken before any cancer treatment. Receptors were obtained from a male donor older than 55 with stage II lung adenocarcinoma. The conserved cysteine and the conserved F or W are not part of the CDR3 here. A D gene is named only where the DNA matches it firmly.

TRBD2,TRBV6-8,13,TRBJ2-5,ASSWTSGRMETQY
NA,TRBV19,12,TRBJ2-3,ASTGQLYTDTQY
TRBD1,TRBV28,13,TRBJ2-7,ASSRFPRGQNEQY
TRBD1,TRBV7-8,11,TRBJ1-1,ASRAGTGTEAF
NA,TRBV25-1,15,TRBJ2-7,ASSENWPLAEPDEQY
NA,TRBV19,13,TRBJ2-1,ASSIYVAGSSEQF
TRBD1,TRBV2,13,TRBJ2-7,ASSEGPGQGYEQY
NA,TRBV19,12,TRBJ2-3,ASSMRTSTDTQY
TRBD1,TRBV29-1,12,TRBJ2-5,SVTPRTGGETQY
TRBD2,TRBV4-1,16,TRBJ2-3,ASKHHRGAGGRSDTQY
NA,TRBV18,17,TRBJ2-3,ASSPVPLHGGDSTDTQY
NA,TRBV28,12,TRBJ1-1,ASRPPSRNTEAF
TRBD2,TRBV19,14,TRBJ2-5,ASSTRGLARSETQY
TRBD2,TRBV4-3,14,TRBJ2-1,ASSQDIAGAYNEQF
TRBD2,TRBV5-1,12,TRBJ2-3,ASTSSGYTDTQY
TRBD1,TRBV29-1,11,TRBJ1-5,STRTGDNQPQH
NA,TRBV6-8,11,TRBJ2-1,ASSYGGRGEQF
TRBD1,TRBV10-3,14,TRBJ2-3,AIKKTGGASTDTQY
TRBD2,TRBV10-2,16,TRBJ2-2,ASSYYSSGRALGGELF
NA,TRBV18,13,TRBJ2-7,ASSPGTPSYYEQY
TRBD1,TRBV6-8,13,TRBJ1-5,ASSLIPGGNQPQH
NA,TRBV19,14,TRBJ2-5,ASSSDWGGLQETQY
NA,TRBV15,14,TRBJ1-5,ATSRDAPGSNQPQH
NA,TRBV28,11,TRBJ1-5,ASSSRGGQPQH
NA,TRBV28,13,TRBJ2-5,ASSLSRQGRETQY
NA,TRBV6-8,12,TRBJ1-5,ASSYSRGGSAQH
TRBD2,TRBV6-8,13,TRBJ2-7,ASSLTSGRGYEQY
NA,TRBV11-3,15,TRBJ1-4,ASSLGGPATINEKLF
NA,TRBV7-5,12,TRBJ2-5,ASSLGLLPRNLY
NA,TRBV5-1,12,TRBJ1-2,ASSLETPNYGYT
NA,TRBV7-1,14,TRBJ2-2,ASSSLQRLNTGELF
TRBD1,TRBV11-3,13,TRBJ1-1,ASSKGQRMNTEAF
NA,TRBV28,13,TRBJ2-4,ASSLDVGTTNIQY
TRBD1,TRBV29-1,10,TRBJ2-7,SGTGPDYEQY
NA,TRBV12-5,11,TRBJ2-6,ASMDNDRWVLT
NA,TRBV28,13,TRBJ2-3,ASDGVGGGTDTQY
TRBD2,TRBV6-8,11,TRBJ2-1,ATQRELVYEQF
NA,TRBV15,13,TRBJ1-4,ATSRGGLNNEKLF
NA,TRBV5-1,12,TRBJ1-2,ASSFDGASYGYT
TRBD2,TRBV15,12,TRBJ2-5,ATSRVRDYETQY
NA,TRBV29-1,14,TRBJ2-3,SVEGGEGGYTDTQY
TRBD1,TRBV4-1,14,TRBJ1-4,ASSHAGQGLNEKLF
NA,TRBV29-1,15,TRBJ2-1,SVEDPVSQGLNNEQF
TRBD1,TRBV28,14,TRBJ1-2,ASTPQGTGANYGYT
NA,TRBV28,10,TRBJ2-3,ASSFRRNTQY
NA,TRBV15,15,TRBJ2-5,ATSRDRLPGSQETQY
NA,TRBV11-3,15,TRBJ2-1,ASSLWLSGPSYNEQF
NA,TRBV28,12,TRBJ2-5,ASSLEQYQETQY
NA,TRBV28,13,TRBJ2-2,ASSSRGANTGELF
TRBD2,TRBV11-3,13,TRBJ2-7,ASSRLAGDLYEQY
NA,TRBV19,10,TRBJ1-3,ASSTSQRQRH
NA,TRBV6-8,11,TRBJ1-4,ATLRRSNEKLF
TRBD2,TRBV11-3,13,TRBJ2-3,ASSPPAGVQDTQY
NA,TRBV11-3,12,TRBJ2-1,ASSLGQKDSEQF
TRBD1,TRBV6-8,13,TRBJ2-7,ASSYSGRGPREQY
TRBD2,TRBV28,10,TRBJ2-7,ASGRLAGEQY